One sample yielded the 3 T cell receptor beta chains listed below, sequenced in a study of STAT5B mutations in CD4+ large granular lymphocyte leukemia. TCRdb's copy holds only in-frame clones and misses some; the assay was immunoSEQ multiplex PCR. The repertoire holds 25,000 to 30,000 clones, with just under 75% as singletons. The specimen sequenced was CD4+ T cells from blood buffy coats. These receptors were taken from a human donor in good health.

The chain has TRBV28 and TRBJ2-2, with D perhaps TRBD1 or TRBD2 (5 bases each). The CDR3 runs to 11 residues. Between the trimmed V and J ends, which lost 8 bases and 5 bases, there was a span of 6 bases. Germline V gene sequence: CDR1 MDHEN, CDR2 SYDVKM. CDR3 sequence reads: CASGGTGELFF. The CDR3 nucleotides read TGTGCCAGCGGGGGTACCGGGGAGCTGTTTTTT.

This chain links TRBV7-9 with TRBJ1-2; 7 positions agree with TRBD1. V dropped 3 bases and J dropped 4; count of bases not matched to a gene: 8. The V gene's germline CDR1 is SEHNR and CDR2 FQNEAQ (reference sequence). CDR3 length: 15 amino acids. CDR3 bases: TGTGCCAGCAGCTTCGAAGACAGGGCCCTCTATGGCTACACCTTC. Translation: CASSFEDRALYGYTF.

The chain combines TRBV7-3 with TRBJ2-1; TRBD2 aligns across 10 bases. CDR1 and CDR2 from the germline V gene are SGHTA and FQGTGA. CDR3 length: 17 amino acids. Germline trimming cut 1 base from V and 10 bases from J; bases unmatched to any gene: 13. The CDR3 DNA reads TGTGCCAGCAGCTTAAAAGGAGGACTAGCGGTGGCTTTCGAGCAGTTCTTC. It codes for CASSLKGGLAVAFEQFF.